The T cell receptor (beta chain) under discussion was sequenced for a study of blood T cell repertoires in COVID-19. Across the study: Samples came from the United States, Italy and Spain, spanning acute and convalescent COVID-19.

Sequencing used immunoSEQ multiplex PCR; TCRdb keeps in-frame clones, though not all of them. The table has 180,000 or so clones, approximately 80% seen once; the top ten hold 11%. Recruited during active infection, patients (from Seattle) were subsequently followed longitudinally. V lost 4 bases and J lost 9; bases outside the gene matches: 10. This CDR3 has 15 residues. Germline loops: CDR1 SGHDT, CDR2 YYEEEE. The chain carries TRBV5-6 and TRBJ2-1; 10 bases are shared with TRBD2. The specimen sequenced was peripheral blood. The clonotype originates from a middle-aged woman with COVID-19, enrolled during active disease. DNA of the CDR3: TGTGCCAGCAGCCCGGGAGCGGGAGGGCGAGGTGAGCAGTTCTTC. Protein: CASSPGAGGRGEQFF.